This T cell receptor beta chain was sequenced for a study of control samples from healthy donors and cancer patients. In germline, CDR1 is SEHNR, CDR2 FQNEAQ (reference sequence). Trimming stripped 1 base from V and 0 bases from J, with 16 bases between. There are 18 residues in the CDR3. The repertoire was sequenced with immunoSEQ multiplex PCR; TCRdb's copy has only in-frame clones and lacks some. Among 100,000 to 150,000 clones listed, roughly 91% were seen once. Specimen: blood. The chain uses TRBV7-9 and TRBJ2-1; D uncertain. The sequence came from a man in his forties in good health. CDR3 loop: CASSLVAHRQYSYNEQFF. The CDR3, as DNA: TGTGCCAGCAGCTTAGTGGCCCATCGGCAGTACTCCTACAATGAGCAGTTCTTC.